These 12 T cell receptor beta chains were all obtained from the same sample, sequenced in a study of regulatory T cells in long-lasting Graves disease (dated by TCRdb to the early 2020s). Libraries were made using multiplex PCR. Instrument on record: Illumina HiSeq 4000. TCR beta libraries were built with iRepertoire HTBI primers and Arm-PCR amplification of CDR3 regions. TCRdb took the public reads, trimmed them with fastp at Q25, ran MiXCR for clone calling and kept in-frame beta chains. For every CDR3 protein sequence, its rows merge into one entry that carries the most common genes and DNA. Across this sample there are roughly 450,000 distinct CDR3 sequences, with under 25% seen only once. Jointly, the top ten make up around 14% of the sample. The time point label on this specimen signifies: persistent/refractory GD, antithyroid drugs over 5 years with positive TRAb. RNA was extracted from PBMCs in TRIzol for both TCR sequencing and RNA sequencing.

Material: peripheral blood mononuclear cells (PBMCs), obtained when the disease was refractory, from a patient treated with antithyroid drugs. The receptors come from a female donor with Graves disease.

This clonotype was recorded at least ten times. The rearrangement joins TRBV28 to TRBJ2-7; D is uncertain. The germline gives CDR1 MDHEN, CDR2 SYDVKM. V lost 4 bases, J lost 7 bases, and 14 bases lay in between. This CDR3 region has 13 residues. CDR3 sequence: CASSSPMLGEQYF. DNA of the CDR3: TGTGCCAGCAGTTCCCCAATGTTGGGGGAGCAGTACTTC.

Notes on this clonotype: Possible read error: a much larger clone is one base away. V and J are TRBV7-3 and TRBJ2-5; 8 bases match TRBD2. CDR3 length equals 16 residues. Germline lookup yields CDR1 SGHTA and CDR2 FQGTGA. The CDR3 DNA reads TGTGTCAGCAGCTTAAGCGGCGGGAGGCTCCAAGAGACCCAGTACTTC. It specifies CVSSLSGGRLQETQYF.

This clonotype was seen a few times. This rearrangement joins TRBV29-1 to TRBJ1-1, with unresolved D. Germline V gene lookup returns CDR1 SQVTM and CDR2 ANQGSEA. The germline V and J ends were trimmed by 5 bases and 2 bases, with 12 bases remaining between them. The CDR3 has 13 amino acids. The CDR3 loop reads CSVLLSGNTEAFF. The CDR3 DNA reads as TGCAGCGTTCTCTTATCGGGTAACACTGAAGCTTTCTTT.

This clonotype has just a few counts. The chain has TRBV7-2 and TRBJ1-1; TRBD1 might be the D (5 bases). Germline CDR1 and CDR2: SGHTA and FQGNSA. The CDR3 runs to 14 residues. With 5 bases removed from V and 1 base from J, the gap between germline ends came to 11 bases. The CDR3 region has the DNA TGTGCCAGCAGCCACTTACAGGAGAACACTGAAGCTTTCTTT. As protein: CASSHLQENTEAFF.

Note on this clonotype: Sequence at one end of the junction differs from germline and may be a read error. The rearrangement links TRBV11-1 to TRBJ2-7, with D perhaps TRBD1 or TRBD2 (5 bases each). This CDR3 has 13 amino acids. In germline, CDR1 is SGHAT, CDR2 FQDESV (reference sequence). Here the CDR3 reads CVSSSSEGYEQYF. In DNA form, the CDR3 reads TGTGTCAGCAGCTCCTCCGAGGGGTACGAGCAGTACTTC.

The DNA for the CDR3 is TGTGCCAGCAGCTCGCCCGGGGTTAAAAGCTCCTACGAGCAGTACTTC. Translation gives CASSSPGVKSSYEQYF. This rearrangement joins TRBV7-3 to TRBJ2-7; D possibly corresponds to TRBD2 (5 bases). The germline V gene has CDR1 SGHTA and CDR2 FQGTGA. V gave up 4 bases and J gave up 0 bases, with 16 bases separating them. The CDR3 sequence is 16 residues long.

The chain is built from TRBV30 and TRBJ2-2; D tentatively fits TRBD1 or TRBD2 (5 bases each). The germline V gene encodes CDR1 GTSNPN and CDR2 SVGIG (reference sequence). The CDR3 is made up of 14 amino acids. Trimming shortened V by 5 bases and J by 3 bases, and 13 bases separated the two germline ends. CDR3 residues: CAWQPGRYTGELFF. CDR3 coding DNA: TGTGCCTGGCAACCGGGACGGTACACCGGGGAGCTGTTTTTT.

This clonotype was detected only a few times. V usage is TRBV20-1 and J usage is TRBJ1-6, with D perhaps matching TRBD1 (6 bases). The CDR3 has 14 amino acids. Germline V gives CDR1 DFQATT, CDR2 SNEGSKA (reference sequence). Trimming left V 0 bases short and J 8 bases short, with 11 bases between. This chain's CDR3 is CSARDVRGDSPLHF. Here the CDR3 DNA reads TGCAGTGCTAGAGATGTCAGGGGCGATTCACCCCTCCACTTT.

This clonotype has only a few counts. The rearrangement links TRBV6-2 or TRBV6-3 to TRBJ1-3; 7 bases line up with TRBD1. This CDR3 is 14 amino acids long. V was pared by 6 bases and J by 0 bases, with 2 bases of the junction left unmatched. Per the germline V gene, CDR1 is MNHEY and CDR2 is SVGEGT. CDR3 coding DNA: TGTGCCAGCAGCACAGGGGCCTCTGGAAACACCATATATTTT. Protein sequence: CASSTGASGNTIYF.

The rearrangement joins TRBV19 to TRBJ1-4; D remains unclear. V was clipped by 5 bases and J by 7 bases, with 17 bases between them. Per the germline V gene, CDR1 is LNHDA and CDR2 is SQIVND (reference sequence). CDR3 size: 15 residues. CDR3 region: CASSGSRFIGEKLFF. The CDR3 DNA is TGTGCCAGTAGTGGAAGCCGGTTCATCGGTGAAAAACTGTTTTTT.

In its sample, this clonotype was seen a few times. The J gene is TRBJ2-6, the V gene TRBV7-2; D is perhaps TRBD1 (5 bases). V was cut by 5 bases and J by 0 bases, with 17 bases left in between. Germline V gene lookup returns CDR1 SGHTA and CDR2 FQGNSA. This CDR3 is built from 18 residues. In DNA, the CDR3 is TGTGCCAGCAGCCCTAGGACATGGCCCATCTCTGGGGCCAACGTCCTGACTTTC. Its protein product is CASSPRTWPISGANVLTF.

In its sample, this clonotype was seen a few times. The chain couples TRBV20-1 to TRBJ1-4; perhaps TRBD1 as D (5 bases). The CDR3 sequence is 17 residues long. Germline V gene lookup returns CDR1 DFQATT and CDR2 SNEGSKA (reference sequence). The germline V and J ends were trimmed by 7 bases and 3 bases, with 24 bases remaining between them. The CDR3 sequence is CSDWCGGATYSNEKLFF. The CDR3, as DNA: TGCAGTGATTGGTGCGGGGGAGCGACCTATTCTAATGAAAAACTGTTTTTT.